These 20 T cell receptor beta chains share one sample of origin, sequenced in a study of identical twins. One entry per CDR3 protein, called by TCRdb with MiXCR from the 5' RACE reads. This sample carries approximately 550,000 distinct CDR3 sequences, around 22% of them seen once, and the ten largest clones take about 0.48%. This sample was shared with a second study, whose subject was yellow fever vaccine responses in identical twins.

The sample comprised CD4+ T cells sorted from blood. The receptors originated from a woman between 18 and 29 years old in good health.

This clonotype was detected only a few times. The V and J genes are TRBV5-1 and TRBJ2-5; TRBD2 matches 9 bases. V lost 0 bases, J lost 0 bases, and 6 bases stayed unmatched. Per the germline V gene, CDR1 is SGHRS and CDR2 is YFSETQ. This CDR3 spans 17 amino acids. DNA of the CDR3: TGCGCCAGCAGCTTGGCGGGGACTAGCAAGTACCAAGAGACCCAGTACTTC. Protein sequence: CASSLAGTSKYQETQYF. Full variable domain (missing parts from reference TRBV5-1 and TRBJ2-5): KAGVTQTPRYLIKTRGQQVTLSCSPISGHRSVSWYQQTPGQGLQFLFEYFSETQRNKGNFPGRFSGRQFSNSRSEMNVSTLELGDSALYLCASSLAGTSKYQETQYFGPGTRLLVL.

This clonotype was seen just once. The rearrangement links TRBV20-1 to TRBJ2-4; 8 bases align to TRBD2. The CDR3 spans 13 residues. The J segment lost 5 bases and the V segment lost 6 bases, leaving 6 bases of the junction unmatched. Germline assignment: CDR1 DFQATT and CDR2 SNEGSKA (reference sequence). The CDR3 bases are TGCAGTGCACCGCCGGGACTAGAAAACATTCAGTACTTC. Protein: CSAPPGLENIQYF.

This clonotype occurred a few times. V is TRBV20-1 and J is TRBJ2-3; D might be TRBD2 (6 bases). Trimming cost V 6 bases and J 3 bases, with 25 bases left between them. Germline CDR1 DFQATT, CDR2 SNEGSKA (reference sequence). The CDR3 runs to 17 residues. The CDR3 sequence is CSAFLGWRDGGTDTQYF. CDR3 sequence (DNA): TGCAGTGCGTTCCTAGGGTGGCGGGATGGTGGGACAGATACGCAGTATTTT.

This chain joins TRBV12-3 or TRBV12-4 and TRBJ1-1, with D unclear. The length of the CDR3 is 13 residues. The V and J ends lost 6 bases and 5 bases respectively, with 13 bases between them. CDR3 loop: CASRRDYRTEAFF. The DNA of the CDR3 is TGTGCCAGCAGACGTGACTATCGGACTGAAGCTTTCTTT.

The J gene is TRBJ2-2, the V gene TRBV6-1; 11 bases match TRBD1. The V and J ends lost 6 bases and 5 bases, in that order; junction bases with no gene match: 8. CDR1 and CDR2 from the germline V gene are MNHNS and SASEGT. The length of the CDR3 is 16 residues. The CDR3 region is CASRVGQGARTGELFF. The DNA of the CDR3 is TGTGCCAGCAGAGTTGGACAGGGGGCGCGAACCGGGGAGCTGTTTTTT.

This clonotype was counted a few times. The V call is TRBV20-1, the J call TRBJ2-7; D might be TRBD2 (6 bases). V was trimmed by 6 bases and J by 5 bases, leaving 23 bases between them. CDR1 is DFQATT, CDR2 SNEGSKA, per germline (reference sequence). This CDR3 is 15 amino acids long. The CDR3: CSASPRTAAGNEQYF. In DNA, the CDR3 is TGCAGTGCGTCCCCCCGGACTGCGGCGGGGAACGAGCAGTACTTC.

The chain couples TRBV7-9 to TRBJ1-4; TRBD1 might be the D (5 bases). V was cut by 1 base and J by 8 bases, with 14 bases left in between. This CDR3 comprises 15 residues. The germline gives CDR1 SEHNR, CDR2 FQNEAQ (reference sequence). CDR3 coding DNA: TGTGCCAGCAGCTTAGAAATAGAGGAGGGGGAAAAACTGTTTTTT. It encodes CASSLEIEEGEKLFF. Drawing the rest from reference TRBV7-9 and TRBJ1-4, the complete variable domain is DTGVSQNPRHKITKRGQNVTFRCDPISEHNRLYWYRQTLGQGPEFLTYFQNEAQLEKSRLLSDRFSAERPKGSFSTLEIQRTEQGDSAMYLCASSLEIEEGEKLFFGSGTQLSVL.

In this sample, this clonotype turned up many times. The gene calls are TRBV10-3 and TRBJ2-4; TRBD1 matches at 7 bases. The germline V gene encodes CDR1 ENHRY and CDR2 SYGVKD. The CDR3 contains 12 residues. V was pared by 5 bases and J by 7 bases, with 2 bases of the junction left unmatched. This CDR3 is CAISQQGNIQYF. The CDR3 DNA reads TGTGCCATCAGTCAACAGGGGAACATTCAGTACTTC.

The chain links TRBV6-1 to TRBJ1-5, with D possibly matching TRBD1 (6 bases). Per germline, CDR1 MNHNS and CDR2 SASEGT. The CDR3 length is 14 residues. The V and J ends lost 4 bases and 5 bases respectively, with 12 bases between them. The CDR3 region has the DNA TGTGCCAGCAGTGGGAGGGGGGACGATCAGCCCCAGCATTTT. As protein: CASSGRGDDQPQHF.

The chain links TRBV6-1 to TRBJ1-1; 10 positions agree with TRBD1. This CDR3 is built from 13 residues. Trimming took 6 bases from V and 11 from J; bases not matched to a gene: 9. CDR1 MNHNS and CDR2 SASEGT come from the germline V gene. The CDR3 bases are TGTGCCAGCAGCCTTGGGGGACAGGGGTATGCTTTCTTT. As protein: CASSLGGQGYAFF.

In its sample, this clonotype was seen many times. One end of the junction is discordant with germline, which a read error may explain. V gene TRBV5-1 combines with J gene TRBJ2-2; 11 nucleotides line up with TRBD1. Looked up from germline, CDR1 is SGHRS and CDR2 is YFSETQ. The CDR3 sequence is 15 residues long. This CDR3 reads CASSLGQGGTGELFF. CDR3 nucleotide sequence: TGTGCCAGCAGTTTGGGACAGGGGGGCACCGGGGAGCTGTTTTTT.

This clonotype was observed a handful of times. This chain connects TRBV10-3 to TRBJ2-6, with 10 positions matching TRBD2. The CDR3 sequence is 15 residues long. J gave up 4 bases and V 9 bases, and 6 bases lay outside the gene matches. Germline CDR1 ENHRY, CDR2 SYGVKD. The CDR3 DNA is TGTGCCATTACTAGCGGGACTTCCGGGGCCAACGTCCTGACTTTC. Translating gives CAITSGTSGANVLTF.

Only a few counts were recorded for this clonotype. This chain connects TRBV12-3 or TRBV12-4 to TRBJ1-3; no reliable D call. This CDR3 contains 14 residues. The V end lost 1 base, the J end lost 1 base, and 5 bases lay between the germline ends. CDR3 amino acids: CASSLVGSGNTIYF. CDR3 DNA: TGTGCCAGCAGTTTAGTGGGATCTGGAAACACCATATATTTT.

The chain joins TRBV6-5 to TRBJ2-7, with D unclear. Looked up from germline, CDR1 is MNHEY and CDR2 is SVGAGI. The CDR3 length is 15 residues. Trimming removed 5 bases at V and 2 bases at J, with 16 bases between. CDR3 region: CASSTLGSLPYEQYF. The CDR3 coding sequence is TGTGCCAGCAGTACACTCGGCAGTCTTCCCTACGAGCAGTACTTC.

The rearrangement links TRBV4-2 to TRBJ2-5; D gene unclear. Germline V lookup: CDR1 LGHNA, CDR2 YNFKEQ. V lost 4 bases, J lost 1 base, and 13 bases lay in between. The CDR3 has 15 residues. CDR3 nucleotide sequence: TGTGCCAGCAGCCCTGGTACAGTATCCCAAGAGACCCAGTACTTC. Protein sequence: CASSPGTVSQETQYF.

For the CDR3, the DNA is TGTGCCGGGGGGCGGACCACTCCTTCCTATGGCTACACCTTC. This translates into CAGGRTTPSYGYTF. This chain links TRBV6-1 with TRBJ1-2; D is possibly TRBD1 (6 bases). Trimming took off 11 bases at V and 4 bases at J, with 20 bases between the two ends. This CDR3 contains 14 residues. Looked up from germline, CDR1 is MNHNS and CDR2 is SASEGT.

The chain joins TRBV5-1 to TRBJ2-1; D is possibly TRBD2 (5 bases). Trimming stripped 1 base from V and 12 bases from J, with 17 bases between. The germline V gene encodes CDR1 SGHRS and CDR2 YFSETQ. The CDR3 length is 14 residues. In DNA, the CDR3 is TGCGCCAGCAGCTTGCTGGTCCGGGATGAAAGGCAGTTCTTC. This encodes CASSLLVRDERQFF. Variable domain in full (rest from reference TRBV5-1 and TRBJ2-1): KAGVTQTPRYLIKTRGQQVTLSCSPISGHRSVSWYQQTPGQGLQFLFEYFSETQRNKGNFPGRFSGRQFSNSRSEMNVSTLELGDSALYLCASSLLVRDERQFFGPGTRLTVL.

CDR3 in DNA: TGCAGCGTTGAAAAGCAGGGTCCTCGAGTAGTAGATACGCAGTATTTT. Translation: CSVEKQGPRVVDTQYF. The rearrangement joins TRBV29-1 to TRBJ2-3; D may be TRBD1 (5 bases). Germline V gives CDR1 SQVTM, CDR2 ANQGSEA. The V end lost 2 bases, the J end lost 5 bases, and 20 bases lay between the germline ends. CDR3 size: 16 residues.

This clonotype was recorded a few times. The chain uses TRBV7-8 and TRBJ1-5; 7 bases match TRBD1. The CDR3 is made up of 15 amino acids. After removal of 5 bases from V and 4 bases from J, the junction contained 8 bases not matched to a gene. Germline CDR1 is SGHVS and CDR2 is FQNEAQ. CDR3 coding DNA: TGTGCCAGCAGCGCGGCGGGACAGTTGAATCAGCCCCAGCATTTT. Its translation is CASSAAGQLNQPQHF.

The sample holds a few counts of this clonotype. The genes are TRBV5-1 and TRBJ2-3; perhaps TRBD1 as D (6 bases). The CDR3 is 14 residues long. Trimming removed 5 bases at V and 4 bases at J, with 14 bases between. Germline V lookup: CDR1 SGHRS, CDR2 YFSETQ. The CDR3 loop is CASRAGVPPDTQYF. The CDR3 coding sequence is TGCGCCAGCAGAGCAGGGGTCCCCCCAGATACGCAGTATTTT.